This T cell receptor (beta chain) was recorded in a study of cytomegalovirus exposure and HLA in healthy donors. With regard to this clone: Its antigen remains unidentified.

Trimming cost V 5 bases and J 8 bases; bases outside gene matches: 5. Germline V gene sequence: CDR1 SGHNT, CDR2 YENEEA. The CDR3 extends over 13 amino acids. Profiled with immunoSEQ multiplex PCR; TCRdb holds only in-frame clones, not every one. The sample includes about 250,000 clones, around nine tenths of them seen just once. Study conclusions and caveats: Per published reports, the classifier diagnosed cytomegalovirus status with high specificity and sensitivity.

The source of this sequence is a man aged 18-30 years in good health and CMV-seronegative. The sequencing sample was made of PBMCs. The genes are TRBV11-3 and TRBJ2-1; 8 nucleotides line up with TRBD1. CDR3 sequence: CASSIRQGYEQFF. CDR3 nucleotides: TGTGCCAGCAGCATACGACAGGGGTATGAGCAGTTCTTC.